Each of the 3 T cell receptor beta chains below was sequenced from the same sample in a study of cytomegalovirus exposure and HLA in healthy donors. Amplification used 60 Vbeta primers and 13 Jbeta primers. TCRdb keeps only in-frame clones here, not all; method: immunoSEQ multiplex PCR. The top ten hold 1.8% of the sample, which has 200,000 to 250,000 clones, 65% to 75% seen once. The sample taken for sequencing was PBMCs. The receptors stem from a woman in her 30s in good health and CMV-seronegative.

This rearrangement joins TRBV19 to TRBJ1-5, with 8 positions matching TRBD1. Germline CDR1 and CDR2: LNHDA and SQIVND (reference sequence). The CDR3 totals 14 residues. Germline trimming cut 3 bases from V and 5 bases from J; bases unmatched to any gene: 3. CDR3 protein: CASSIRTGYQPQHF. The CDR3 coding sequence is TGTGCCAGTAGTATTCGGACAGGGTATCAGCCCCAGCATTTT.

In this sample, this clone turned up a few times. This chain joins TRBV28 and TRBJ1-4, with no clear D. Germline assignment: CDR1 MDHEN and CDR2 SYDVKM. The V end was cut by 5 bases, the J end by 7 bases, with 14 bases between. This CDR3 has 14 amino acids. The CDR3 DNA is TGTGCCAGCAGTCCGGCCGGCGGCGGTGAAAAACTGTTTTTT. This translates into CASSPAGGGEKLFF.

In the case of this clone: An end of the junction differs from the germline gene, which may be a read error. The chain is built from TRBV7-7 and TRBJ2-5; TRBD2 matches at 8 bases. Per the germline V gene, CDR1 is SSHAT and CDR2 is FNYEAQ (reference sequence). This CDR3 region has 14 residues. The CDR3 DNA reads as TGTGCTAGCAGCTTATGGATAGCGGGGGAGACCCAGTACTTC. It translates to CASSLWIAGETQYF.